Following are 5 T cell receptor beta chains from one sample sequenced in a study of a mutant IDH1 vaccine in newly diagnosed glioma. Repertoires were generated with immunoSEQ multiplex PCR, while TCRdb's copy carries only in-frame clones and drops some. The profile shows roughly 72,000 clones, around 90% of them singletons. The time point is: week 5, during vaccination. All doses held 300 ug of mutant IDH1 20-mer peptide, with topical imiquimod. Antigens of these TCRs are unknown. Source: PBMCs, taken from a glioma patient whose treatment included an IDH1 peptide vaccine. The receptor source for this set is a woman between 45 and 60 years old with glioma.

The rearrangement joins TRBV5-6 to TRBJ2-7, with D possibly being TRBD2 (5 bases). The germline CDR1 and CDR2 sequences are SGHDT and YYEEEE. CDR3 length equals 15 residues. Trimming removed 4 bases from V and 1 base from J, with 15 bases in between. The CDR3 spells CASSPTSRGSYEQYF. CDR3 nucleotides: TGTGCCAGCAGCCCAACGTCCCGGGGTTCCTACGAGCAGTACTTC.

The V and J genes are TRBV5-6 and TRBJ2-1; TRBD1 aligns across 7 bases. The CDR3 runs 15 residues. CDR1 SGHDT and CDR2 YYEEEE come from the germline V gene. V was pared by 5 bases and J by 2 bases, with 7 bases of the junction left unmatched. The CDR3 bases are TGTGCCAGCAGTCAGACAGGGAGAACCTACAATGAGCAGTTCTTC. As protein: CASSQTGRTYNEQFF.

The chain couples TRBV4-2 to TRBJ2-4; 8 bases match TRBD1. The germline CDR1 and CDR2 sequences are LGHNA and YNFKEQ. The CDR3 consists of 17 residues. V lost 4 bases, J lost 6 bases, and 14 bases stayed unmatched. The CDR3 loop is CASSLTRQGRMGNIQYF. DNA of the CDR3: TGTGCCAGCAGCCTAACTCGACAGGGGCGGATGGGAAACATTCAGTACTTC.

The V gene is TRBV7-8, the J gene TRBJ2-5, with D unresolved. The CDR3 covers 16 residues. Trimming cost V 3 bases and J 2 bases, with 16 bases left between them. Germline loops: CDR1 SGHVS, CDR2 FQNEAQ. CDR3 region: CASSFGYTKVQETQYF. DNA of the CDR3: TGTGCCAGCAGCTTCGGGTACACCAAGGTACAAGAGACCCAGTACTTC.

The chain couples TRBV29-1 to TRBJ2-3; TRBD2 might be the D (5 bases). The germline gives CDR1 SQVTM, CDR2 ANQGSEA. This CDR3 is built from 15 residues. The V and J ends lost 6 bases and 2 bases respectively, with 18 bases between them. The CDR3 DNA reads TGCAGCGTCCTGGGAGCCTTTTCCACCACAGATACGCAGTATTTT. Translated: CSVLGAFSTTDTQYF.